This T cell receptor beta chain originates from a study of CD4+ T cells in melanoma. Germline CDR1 reads LNHDA; CDR2 reads SQIVND (reference sequence). CDR3 length equals 13 residues. With 5 bases clipped from V and 4 bases from J, the junction kept 3 bases outside the gene matches. The assay was immunoSEQ multiplex PCR, and TCRdb's table has in-frame clones only and misses some. This sample has 15,000 to 20,000 clones, with approximately 81% found just once. This clone was seen once. Its antigen is undetermined. Study-wide results and limits: CD8+ T cell, macrophage and B cell function reportedly correlated with neoantigen-specific CD4+ T cells.

Material for sequencing was cells from a culture (not recorded whether cultured in vitro). The receptor comes from a human donor with melanoma. The chain uses TRBV19 and TRBJ2-3; 7 nucleotides line up with TRBD2. The CDR3 sequence: CASSWEGSDTQYF. CDR3 nucleotides: TGTGCCAGTAGTTGGGAGGGCTCAGATACGCAGTATTTT.